These T cell receptor beta chains were read from a single sample in a study of a mutant IDH1 vaccine in newly diagnosed glioma. No antigen has been identified for these receptors. TCRdb's copy holds only in-frame clones and misses some; the assay was immunoSEQ multiplex PCR. The table has tens of thousands of clones, about 86% seen once. Sequenced here: PBMCs, sampled from a glioma patient whose treatment included an IDH1 peptide vaccine. Every receptor here comes from a woman aged 40 to 50 with glioma. Some clones in this sample may be carry-over from other donors' samples. Both conserved end residues are part of each CDR3. D genes are given only for firm matches. Only some rows state a clone size, as once, few, many or a class for expanded clones.

size | J | D | V | CDR3 | DNA
- | TRBJ2-5 | - | TRBV13 | CASSLGAQGFETQYF | TGTGCCAGCAGCTTAGGCGCGCAGGGGTTTGAGACCCAGTACTTC
few | TRBJ1-1 | - | TRBV28 | CASTNPGNTEAFF | TGTGCCAGCACTAACCCGGGGAACACTGAAGCTTTCTTT
- | TRBJ1-2 | TRBD1 | TRBV7-2 | CASKVTGDLRGYTF | TGTGCCAGCAAAGTGACAGGGGATTTACGTGGCTACACCTTC
- | TRBJ1-2 | - | TRBV29-1 | CSVDWGGDGYTF | TGCAGCGTTGATTGGGGGGGGGATGGCTACACCTTC
- | TRBJ2-4 | - | TRBV9 | CASSVDGGYIQYF | TGTGCCAGCAGCGTCGATGGAGGTTACATTCAGTACTTC
- | TRBJ2-7 | TRBD1 | TRBV29-1 | CSVDGDSYEQYF | TGCAGCGTTGATGGGGACAGCTACGAGCAGTACTTC
few | TRBJ2-4 | - | TRBV4-2 | CASSRDRLAKNIQYF | TGTGCCAGCAGCCGGGACCGTTTAGCCAAAAACATTCAGTACTTC
few | TRBJ1-3 | - | TRBV9 | CASSRQGTIYF | TGTGCCAGCAGCAGGCAAGGCACCATATATTTT
few | TRBJ1-2 | - | TRBV5-4 | CASSSGGLTGLTNYGYTF | TGTGCCAGCAGCTCCGGGGGGCTGACGGGACTTACAAACTATGGCTACACCTTC
- | TRBJ1-4 | - | TRBV5-4 | CASSLTGPTNEKLFF | TGTGCCAGCAGCTTAACCGGGCCAACTAATGAAAAACTGTTTTTT
- | TRBJ1-5 | - | TRBV19 | CASSSTAGFNQPQHF | TGTGCCAGTAGTTCCACTGCTGGCTTCAATCAGCCCCAGCATTTT
- | TRBJ2-2 | - | TRBV9 | CASSDRGSGELFF | TGTGCCAGCAGCGATAGGGGATCCGGGGAGCTGTTTTTT
- | TRBJ1-2 | - | TRBV9 | CASGTERPRGYTF | TGTGCCAGCGGGACCGAAAGGCCACGTGGCTACACCTTC
- | TRBJ1-1 | - | TRBV7-9 | CASSRKGGTEAFF | TGTGCCAGCAGCCGCAAGGGAGGGACTGAAGCTTTCTTT
- | TRBJ1-1 | - | TRBV7-2 | CASSSRGGVATEAFF | TGTGCCAGCAGCTCGAGGGGAGGGGTGGCGACTGAAGCTTTCTTT
once | TRBJ2-7 | TRBD2 | TRBV7-8 | CASSLATRGGPDEQYF | TGTGCCAGCAGCTTAGCGACGCGGGGGGGCCCCGACGAGCAGTACTTC
- | TRBJ2-5 | TRBD2 | TRBV14 | CASSQAFLAAETQYF | TGTGCCAGCAGCCAAGCTTTCCTAGCGGCAGAGACCCAGTACTTC
- | TRBJ1-5 | - | TRBV7-2 | CASSSNNQPQHF | TGTGCCAGCAGCTCCAACAATCAGCCCCAGCATTTT
- | TRBJ2-7 | TRBD2 | TRBV4-3 | CASSQGLPGLAGVGYEQYF | TGCGCCAGCAGCCAAGGACTTCCGGGACTAGCGGGAGTGGGTTACGAGCAGTACTTC
- | TRBJ1-5 | - | TRBV6-1 | CASNVWEGNQPQHF | TGTGCCAGCAACGTTTGGGAGGGCAATCAGCCCCAGCATTTT
- | TRBJ1-1 | - | TRBV7-9 | CASSHPLEGNTEAFF | TGTGCCAGCAGCCATCCATTAGAAGGGAACACTGAAGCTTTCTTT
- | TRBJ2-7 | - | TRBV19 | CARPGPNAWGYEQYF | TGTGCCAGACCCGGCCCCAATGCCTGGGGTTACGAGCAGTACTTC